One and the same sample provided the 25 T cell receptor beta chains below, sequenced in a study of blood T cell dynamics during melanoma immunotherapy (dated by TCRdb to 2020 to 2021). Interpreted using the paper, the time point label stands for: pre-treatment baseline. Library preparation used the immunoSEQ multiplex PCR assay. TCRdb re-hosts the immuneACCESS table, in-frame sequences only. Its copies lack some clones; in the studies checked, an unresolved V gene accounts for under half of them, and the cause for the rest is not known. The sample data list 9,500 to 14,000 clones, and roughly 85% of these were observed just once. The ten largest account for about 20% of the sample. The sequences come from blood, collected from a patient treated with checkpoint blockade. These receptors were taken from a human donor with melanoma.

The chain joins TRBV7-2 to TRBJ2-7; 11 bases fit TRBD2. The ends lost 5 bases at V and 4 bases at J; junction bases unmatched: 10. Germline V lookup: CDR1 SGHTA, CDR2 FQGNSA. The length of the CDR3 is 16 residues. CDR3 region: CASSLQTSGKQYEQYF. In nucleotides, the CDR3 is TGTGCCAGCAGCCTTCAGACTAGCGGGAAACAATACGAGCAGTACTTC.

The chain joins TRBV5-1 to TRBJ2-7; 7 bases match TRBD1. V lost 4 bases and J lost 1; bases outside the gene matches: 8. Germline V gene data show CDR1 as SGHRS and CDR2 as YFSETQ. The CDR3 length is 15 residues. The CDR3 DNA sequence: TGCGCCAGCAGCCCCCAGGGGGTCAGTTCCTACGAGCAGTACTTC. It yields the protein CASSPQGVSSYEQYF.

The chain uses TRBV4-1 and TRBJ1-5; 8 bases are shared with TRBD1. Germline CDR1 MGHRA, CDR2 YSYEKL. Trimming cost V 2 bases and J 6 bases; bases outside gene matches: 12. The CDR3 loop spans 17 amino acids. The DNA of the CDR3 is TGCGCCAGCAGCCAATCCTTAGGACAGGGAAAGGGTCAGCCCCAGCATTTT. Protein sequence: CASSQSLGQGKGQPQHF.

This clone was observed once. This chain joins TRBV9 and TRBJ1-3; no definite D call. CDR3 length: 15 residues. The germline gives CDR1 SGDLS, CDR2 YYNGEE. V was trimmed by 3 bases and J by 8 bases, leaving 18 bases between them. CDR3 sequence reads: CASSARAPLEDTIYF. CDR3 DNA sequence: TGTGCCAGCAGCGCCCGGGCACCCCTGGAAGACACCATATATTTT.

This CDR3 is CASSPEGRGREQYF. As DNA, the CDR3 is TGCGCCAGCAGCCCGGAGGGCAGGGGGCGCGAGCAGTACTTC. The chain joins TRBV5-1 to TRBJ2-7; 8 nucleotides line up with TRBD1. The CDR3 totals 14 residues. V shed 4 bases, J shed 6 bases, and the junction held 9 bases outside the gene matches. Germline CDR1 and CDR2: SGHRS and YFSETQ.

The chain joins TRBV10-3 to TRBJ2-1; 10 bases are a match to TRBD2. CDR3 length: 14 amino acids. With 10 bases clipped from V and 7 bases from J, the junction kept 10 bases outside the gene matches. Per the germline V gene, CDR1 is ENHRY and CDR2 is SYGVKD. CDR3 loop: CATNGAGGENEQFF. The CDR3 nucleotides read TGTGCCACCAATGGAGCGGGAGGGGAGAATGAGCAGTTCTTC.

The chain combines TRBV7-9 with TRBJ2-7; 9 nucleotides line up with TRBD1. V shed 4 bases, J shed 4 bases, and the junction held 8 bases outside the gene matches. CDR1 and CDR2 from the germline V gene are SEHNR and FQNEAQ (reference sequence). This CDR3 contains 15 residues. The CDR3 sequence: CASSSGQGFNYEQYF. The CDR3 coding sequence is TGTGCCAGCAGCTCCGGACAGGGGTTTAATTACGAGCAGTACTTC.

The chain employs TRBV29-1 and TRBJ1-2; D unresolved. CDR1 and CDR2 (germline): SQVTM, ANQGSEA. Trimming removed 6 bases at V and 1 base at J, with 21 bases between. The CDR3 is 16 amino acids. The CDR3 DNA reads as TGCAGCGTCGAACCAGCCGGGGAGGTGCGTAACTATGGCTACACCTTC. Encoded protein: CSVEPAGEVRNYGYTF.

CDR3 DNA sequence: TGTGCCAGCAGTGCGCTCGGGACTAGCGGGGGGGGCCAAGAGACCCAGTACTTC. It translates to CASSALGTSGGGQETQYF. The chain has TRBV6-1 and TRBJ2-5, with 16 bases aligning to TRBD2. The CDR3 is 18 residues long. V lost 4 bases, J lost 1 base, and 6 bases stayed unmatched. Per the germline V gene, CDR1 is MNHNS and CDR2 is SASEGT.

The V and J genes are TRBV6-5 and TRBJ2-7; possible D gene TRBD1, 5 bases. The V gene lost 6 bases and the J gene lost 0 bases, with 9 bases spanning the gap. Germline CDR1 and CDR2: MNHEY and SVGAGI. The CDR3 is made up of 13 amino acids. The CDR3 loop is CASSRGHSYEQYV. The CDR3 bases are TGTGCCAGCAGCCGAGGACACTCCTACGAGCAGTACGTC.

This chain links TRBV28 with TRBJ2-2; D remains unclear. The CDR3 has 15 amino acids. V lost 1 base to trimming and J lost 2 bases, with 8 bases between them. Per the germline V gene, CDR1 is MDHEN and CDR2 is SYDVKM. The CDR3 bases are TGTGCCAGCAGTTTATCGACCCGAAACACCGGGGAGCTGTTTTTT. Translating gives CASSLSTRNTGELFF.

This CDR3 is CASSQLPTGYDTGELFF. The DNA for the CDR3 is TGTGCCAGCTCACAACTCCCAACAGGGTACGACACCGGGGAGCTGTTTTTT. The J gene is TRBJ2-2, the V gene TRBV18; D is possibly TRBD1 (6 bases). The V end lost 4 bases, the J end lost 3 bases, and 18 bases lay between the germline ends. The CDR3 is made up of 17 amino acids. The germline V gene encodes CDR1 KGHSH and CDR2 LQKENI. The complete variable domain, with remaining parts taken from reference TRBV18 and TRBJ2-2, reads NAGVMQNPRHLVRRRGQEARLRCSPMKGHSHVYWYRQLPEEGLKFMVYLQKENIIDESGMPKERFSAEFPKEGPSILRIQQVVRGDSAAYFCASSQLPTGYDTGELFFGEGSRLTVL.

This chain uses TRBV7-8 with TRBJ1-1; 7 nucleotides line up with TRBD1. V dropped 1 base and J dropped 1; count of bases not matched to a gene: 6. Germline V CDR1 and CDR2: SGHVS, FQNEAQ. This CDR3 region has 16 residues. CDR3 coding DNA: TGTGCCAGCAGCTTAGGGCTAGGGGGCGCGAACACTGAAGCTTTCTTT. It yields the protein CASSLGLGGANTEAFF.

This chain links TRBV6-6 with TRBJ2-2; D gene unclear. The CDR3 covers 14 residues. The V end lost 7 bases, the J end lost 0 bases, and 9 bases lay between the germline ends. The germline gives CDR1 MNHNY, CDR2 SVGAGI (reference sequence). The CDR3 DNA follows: TGTGCCAGCAAATGGGGTCCGAACACCGGGGAGCTGTTTTTT. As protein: CASKWGPNTGELFF.

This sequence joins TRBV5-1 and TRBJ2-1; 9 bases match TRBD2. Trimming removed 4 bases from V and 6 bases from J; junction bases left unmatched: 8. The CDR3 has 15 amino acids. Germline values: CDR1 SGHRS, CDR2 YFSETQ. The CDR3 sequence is CASSLGTSRANEQFF. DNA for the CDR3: TGCGCCAGCAGCCTCGGGACTAGCAGGGCCAATGAGCAGTTCTTC.

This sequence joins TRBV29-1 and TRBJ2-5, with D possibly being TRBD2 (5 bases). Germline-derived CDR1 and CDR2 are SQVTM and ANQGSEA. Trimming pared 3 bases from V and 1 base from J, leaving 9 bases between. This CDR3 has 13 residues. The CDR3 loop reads CSVDGTSQETQYF. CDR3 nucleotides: TGCAGCGTTGATGGCACTAGCCAAGAGACCCAGTACTTC.

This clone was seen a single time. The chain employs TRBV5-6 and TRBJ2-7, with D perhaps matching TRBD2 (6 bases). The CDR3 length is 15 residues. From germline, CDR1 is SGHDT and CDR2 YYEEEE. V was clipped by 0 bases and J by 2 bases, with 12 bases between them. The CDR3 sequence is CASSLGRGRAYEQYF. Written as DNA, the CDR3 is TGTGCCAGCAGCTTGGGGCGGGGCCGAGCCTACGAGCAGTACTTC. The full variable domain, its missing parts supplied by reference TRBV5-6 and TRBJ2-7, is DAGVTQSPTHLIKTRGQQVTLRCSPKSGHDTVSWYQQALGQGPQFIFQYYEEEERQRGNFPDRFSGHQFPNYSSELNVNALLLGDSALYLCASSLGRGRAYEQYFGPGTRLTVT.

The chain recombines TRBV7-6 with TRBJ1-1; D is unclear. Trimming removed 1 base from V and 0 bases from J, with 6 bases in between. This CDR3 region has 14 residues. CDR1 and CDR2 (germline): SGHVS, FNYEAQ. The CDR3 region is CASSLGPLNTEAFF. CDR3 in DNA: TGTGCCAGCAGCTTAGGACCGTTGAACACTGAAGCTTTCTTT.

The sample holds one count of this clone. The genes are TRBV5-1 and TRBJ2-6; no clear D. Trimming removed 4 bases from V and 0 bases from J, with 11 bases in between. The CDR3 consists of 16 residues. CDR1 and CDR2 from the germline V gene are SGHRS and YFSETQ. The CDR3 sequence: CASSLERVSGANVLTF. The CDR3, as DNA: TGCGCCAGCAGCCTTGAAAGGGTCTCTGGGGCCAACGTCCTGACTTTC.

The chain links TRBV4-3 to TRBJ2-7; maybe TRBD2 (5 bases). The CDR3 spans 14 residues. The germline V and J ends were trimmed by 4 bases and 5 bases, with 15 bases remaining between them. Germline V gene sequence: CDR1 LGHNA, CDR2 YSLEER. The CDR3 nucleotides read TGCGCCAGCAGCCCCGGAGAGGGCGCCAACGAGCAGTACTTC. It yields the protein CASSPGEGANEQYF.

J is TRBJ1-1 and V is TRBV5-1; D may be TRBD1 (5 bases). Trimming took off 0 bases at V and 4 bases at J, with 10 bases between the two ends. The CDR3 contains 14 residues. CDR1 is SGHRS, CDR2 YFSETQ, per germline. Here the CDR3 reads CASSLEWGGTEAFF. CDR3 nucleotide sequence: TGCGCCAGCAGCTTGGAGTGGGGGGGCACTGAAGCTTTCTTT.

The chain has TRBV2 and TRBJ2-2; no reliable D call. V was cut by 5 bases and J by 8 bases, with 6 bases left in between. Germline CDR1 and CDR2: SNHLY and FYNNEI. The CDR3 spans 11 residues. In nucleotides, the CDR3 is TGTGCCAGCAGTCTGCTAGGGGAGCTGTTTTTT. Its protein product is CASSLLGELFF.

CDR3 amino acids: CASGQVNEKLFF. The CDR3, as DNA: TGTGCCAGCGGACAGGTTAATGAAAAACTGTTTTTT. The J gene is TRBJ1-4, the V gene TRBV6-6, with 7 bases matching TRBD1. The CDR3 runs to 12 residues. Trimming removed 8 bases from V and 4 bases from J; junction bases left unmatched: 1. Germline V gives CDR1 MNHNY, CDR2 SVGAGI (reference sequence).

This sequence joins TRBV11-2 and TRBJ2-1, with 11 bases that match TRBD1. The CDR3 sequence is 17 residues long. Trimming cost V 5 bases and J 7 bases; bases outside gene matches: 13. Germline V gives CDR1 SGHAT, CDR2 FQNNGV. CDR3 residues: CASSPGTGGIIWNEQFF. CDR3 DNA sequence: TGTGCCAGCAGCCCGGGGACAGGGGGTATCATATGGAATGAGCAGTTCTTC.

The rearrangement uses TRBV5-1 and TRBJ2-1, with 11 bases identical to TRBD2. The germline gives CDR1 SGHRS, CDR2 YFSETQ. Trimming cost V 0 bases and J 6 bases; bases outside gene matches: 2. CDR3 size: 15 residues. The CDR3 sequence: CASSLELAGANEQFF. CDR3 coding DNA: TGCGCCAGCAGCTTGGAACTAGCGGGAGCCAATGAGCAGTTCTTC.